The 16 T cell receptor beta chains given below trace back to one sample, sequenced in a study of OX40 agonist ivuxolimab in advanced cancers. Assay: immunoSEQ multiplex PCR; the TCRdb copy retains only in-frame clones and omits some. The table lists tens of thousands of clones, 80% to 90% of them singletons. The sample here was CD4+ or CD8+ T cells sorted from blood, taken in a trial of the OX40 agonist ivuxolimab. These receptor sequences come from an adult with an advanced solid tumor such as melanoma, head and neck, liver or kidney cancer.

The chain links TRBV5-4 to TRBJ2-3, with 15 bases fitting TRBD2. The germline gives CDR1 SGHNT, CDR2 YYREEE (reference sequence). CDR3 length equals 16 residues. V was pared by 0 bases and J by 5 bases, with 1 base of the junction left unmatched. This CDR3 is CASSLEGLAGGDTQYF. CDR3 nucleotides: TGTGCCAGCAGCTTGGAGGGACTAGCGGGAGGAGATACGCAGTATTTT. Using reference TRBV5-4 and TRBJ2-3 for the parts outside the CDR3, the full variable domain is ETGVTQSPTHLIKTRGQQVTLRCSSQSGHNTVSWYQQALGQGPQFIFQYYREEENGRGNFPPRFSGLQFPNYSSELNVNALELDDSALYLCASSLEGLAGGDTQYFGPGTRLTVL.

The V and J genes are TRBV10-3 and TRBJ2-3; 7 nucleotides agree with TRBD1. The length of the CDR3 is 16 residues. Germline V gives CDR1 ENHRY, CDR2 SYGVKD. J was trimmed by 6 bases and V by 4 bases; bases with no gene match: 13. The CDR3 spells CAISGPGQQLGDTQYF. The DNA of the CDR3 is TGTGCCATCAGTGGGCCGGGACAGCAATTAGGGGATACGCAGTATTTT.

The rearrangement joins TRBV6-5 to TRBJ1-1; D is ambiguous. The length of the CDR3 is 14 residues. The V and J ends lost 0 bases and 0 bases respectively, with 5 bases between them. Per germline, CDR1 MNHEY and CDR2 SVGAGI. CDR3 region: CASSYSSLNTEAFF. The CDR3 DNA reads TGTGCCAGCAGTTACTCGTCATTGAACACTGAAGCTTTCTTT.

The J gene is TRBJ1-1, the V gene TRBV5-1; no firm D call. The germline V gene has CDR1 SGHRS and CDR2 YFSETQ. Trimming cost V 4 bases and J 3 bases, with 13 bases left between them. This CDR3 is built from 14 residues. In nucleotides, the CDR3 is TGCGCCAGCAGCCCGATCCCTGGGGACACTGAAGCTTTCTTT. Its translation is CASSPIPGDTEAFF.

V usage is TRBV29-1 and J usage is TRBJ1-1; no reliable D call. The germline V gene has CDR1 SQVTM and CDR2 ANQGSEA. The CDR3 contains 15 residues. V lost 2 bases and J 1 base, leaving 14 bases between the germline ends. CDR3 sequence (DNA): TGCAGCGTTGAAAATCGGTTAGCCGCGAACACTGAAGCTTTCTTT. Protein: CSVENRLAANTEAFF.

V gene TRBV5-1 combines with J gene TRBJ2-1, with D tentatively TRBD2 (6 bases). Between the trimmed V and J ends, which lost 6 bases and 7 bases, there was a span of 14 bases. Germline CDR1 SGHRS, CDR2 YFSETQ. The CDR3 runs 13 residues. The CDR3 DNA reads as TGCGCCAGCAATAAAGTAGCGGATAATGAGCAGTTCTTC. Its translation: CASNKVADNEQFF.

The V gene is TRBV6-6, the J gene TRBJ1-2; 10 bases align to TRBD1. Trimming at V came to 6 bases and at J to 5 bases, leaving 12 bases not matched to a gene. Germline CDR1 is MNHNY and CDR2 is SVGAGI (reference sequence). The CDR3 runs 16 residues. CDR3 region: CASRSTGGNGPYGYTF. For the CDR3, the DNA is TGTGCCAGCAGGTCGACAGGGGGCAATGGTCCATATGGCTACACCTTC.

The chain recombines TRBV7-2 with TRBJ1-5, with no clear D. Between the trimmed V and J ends, which lost 4 bases and 0 bases, there was a span of 19 bases. The germline V gene encodes CDR1 SGHTA and CDR2 FQGNSA. CDR3 length equals 18 residues. CDR3 bases: TGTGCCAGCAGCTCCCGTATGACCGGGGAACTTAGCAATCAGCCCCAGCATTTT. Translation: CASSSRMTGELSNQPQHF.

The V and J genes are TRBV2 and TRBJ1-2, with a weak D call TRBD1 (5 bases). There are 15 residues in the CDR3. V was trimmed by 2 bases and J by 1 base, leaving 11 bases between them. CDR1 and CDR2 from the germline V gene are SNHLY and FYNNEI. CDR3 DNA sequence: TGTGCCAGCAGTGAAAACCGGGGGGTTAACTATGGCTACACCTTC. As protein: CASSENRGVNYGYTF.

V gene TRBV5-1 combines with J gene TRBJ2-2; D not certain. The CDR3 has 13 amino acids. With 6 bases removed from V and 4 bases from J, the gap between germline ends came to 10 bases. CDR1 is SGHRS and CDR2 is YFSETQ in the germline V gene. CDR3 residues: CASNRIGTGELFF. DNA of the CDR3: TGCGCCAGCAATCGGATAGGCACCGGGGAGCTGTTTTTT.

The rearrangement joins TRBV18 to TRBJ1-2; weak D call: TRBD1 (5 bases). The CDR3 contains 13 residues. Trimming stripped 3 bases from V and 8 bases from J, with 13 bases between. Per germline, CDR1 KGHSH and CDR2 LQKENI. The CDR3 DNA reads as TGTGCCAGCTCACCCGGGGCAGAGCGCGGCTACACCTTC. This codes for CASSPGAERGYTF.

The rearrangement uses TRBV7-2 and TRBJ2-2, with TRBD2 matching over 12 bases. With 5 bases clipped from V and 2 bases from J, the junction kept 6 bases outside the gene matches. CDR1 and CDR2 (germline): SGHTA, FQGNSA. This CDR3 has 17 amino acids. CDR3: CASSGRLAGDNTGELFF. The CDR3 DNA reads as TGTGCCAGCAGCGGAAGACTAGCGGGGGATAACACCGGGGAGCTGTTTTTT.

About this clone itself: Other DNA sequences from this sample encode an identical CDR3 as well. The chain employs TRBV27 and TRBJ1-2; D not resolved. V was clipped by 0 bases and J by 4 bases, with 12 bases between them. Germline-derived CDR1 and CDR2 are MNHEY and SMNVEV (reference sequence). This CDR3 is 15 amino acids long. CDR3 residues: CASSLSGMVGYGYTF. The CDR3, as DNA: TGTGCCAGCAGTTTATCAGGGATGGTAGGCTATGGCTACACCTTC.

This clone was counted only a few times. The rearrangement uses TRBV5-4 and TRBJ1-5, with no clear D. The germline V and J ends were trimmed by 0 bases and 2 bases, with 6 bases remaining between them. The CDR3 runs to 14 residues. Germline CDR1 reads SGHNT; CDR2 reads YYREEE (reference sequence). CDR3 coding DNA: TGTGCCAGCAGCTTGGACGGGGGCAATCAGCCCCAGCATTTT. Amino acid sequence: CASSLDGGNQPQHF.

This chain joins TRBV7-3 and TRBJ2-3, with 7 positions matching TRBD2. The CDR3 totals 14 residues. V lost 5 bases, J lost 2 bases, and 4 bases stayed unmatched. Germline-derived CDR1 and CDR2 are SGHTA and FQGTGA. Here the CDR3 DNA reads TGTGCCAGCAGCCCAACTAGCGACACAGATACGCAGTATTTT. This codes for CASSPTSDTDTQYF.

This rearrangement joins TRBV11-2 to TRBJ1-3; TRBD1 is a possible D gene (6 bases). Trimming stripped 5 bases from V and 1 base from J, with 15 bases between. This CDR3 is 16 amino acids long. Germline lookup yields CDR1 SGHAT and CDR2 FQNNGV. CDR3 DNA: TGTGCCAGCAGCCCGGACAGACAGTTATCTGGAAACACCATATATTTT. This translates into CASSPDRQLSGNTIYF.